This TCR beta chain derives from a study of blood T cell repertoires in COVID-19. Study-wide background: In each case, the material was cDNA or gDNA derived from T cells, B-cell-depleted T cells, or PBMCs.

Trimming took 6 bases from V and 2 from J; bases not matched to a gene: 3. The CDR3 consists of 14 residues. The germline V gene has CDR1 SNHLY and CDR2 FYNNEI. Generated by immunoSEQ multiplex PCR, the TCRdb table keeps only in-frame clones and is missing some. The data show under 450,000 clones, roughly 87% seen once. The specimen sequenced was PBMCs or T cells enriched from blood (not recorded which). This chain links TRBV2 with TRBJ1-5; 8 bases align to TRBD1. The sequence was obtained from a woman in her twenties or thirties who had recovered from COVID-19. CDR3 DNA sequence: TGTGCCAGCAGACTGGACAGGGGCAATCAGCCCCAGCATTTT. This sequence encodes CASRLDRGNQPQHF.